Listed here is a single T cell receptor (beta chain). Its antigen is undetermined. This CDR3 region has 19 residues. The V gene's germline CDR1 is KGHSH and CDR2 LQKENI. Trimming at V came to 3 bases and at J to 2 bases, leaving 12 bases not matched to a gene. The data were produced by immunoSEQ multiplex PCR, yet TCRdb's version contains in-frame clones alone and is incomplete. The sample consists of over 25,000 clones, about four fifths of them appearing once. The data are from a study of OX40 agonist ivuxolimab in advanced cancers. The study, taken as a whole, reports: At doses 0.1 to 3.0 mg/kg, CD4+ and CD8+ clones expanded.

The V call is TRBV18, the J call TRBJ2-1, with 11 positions matching TRBD1. The sequence derives from an adult with an advanced solid tumor such as melanoma, head and neck, liver or kidney cancer. The sample was CD4+ or CD8+ T cells sorted from blood, taken in a trial of the OX40 agonist ivuxolimab. The CDR3 DNA is TGTGCCAGCTCACCCGGACAGGGGGCTTACCGGCTTACCTACAATGAGCAGTTCTTC. Encoded protein: CASSPGQGAYRLTYNEQFF.